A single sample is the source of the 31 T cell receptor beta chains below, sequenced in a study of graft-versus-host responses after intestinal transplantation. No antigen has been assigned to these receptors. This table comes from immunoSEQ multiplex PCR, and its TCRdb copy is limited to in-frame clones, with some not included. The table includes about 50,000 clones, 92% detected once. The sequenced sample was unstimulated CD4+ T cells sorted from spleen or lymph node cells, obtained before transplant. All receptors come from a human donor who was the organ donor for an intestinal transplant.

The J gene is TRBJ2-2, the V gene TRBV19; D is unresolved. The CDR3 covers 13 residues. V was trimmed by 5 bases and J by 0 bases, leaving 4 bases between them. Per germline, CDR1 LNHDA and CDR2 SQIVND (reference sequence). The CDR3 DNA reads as TGTGCCAGTAGTCCCACGAACACCGGGGAGCTGTTTTTT. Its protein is CASSPTNTGELFF.

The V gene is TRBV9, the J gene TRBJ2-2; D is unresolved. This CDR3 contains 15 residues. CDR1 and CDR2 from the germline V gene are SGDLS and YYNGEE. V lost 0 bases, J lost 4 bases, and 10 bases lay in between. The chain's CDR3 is CASSVAGLSTGELFF. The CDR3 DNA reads TGTGCCAGCAGCGTAGCCGGATTGAGCACCGGGGAGCTGTTTTTT.

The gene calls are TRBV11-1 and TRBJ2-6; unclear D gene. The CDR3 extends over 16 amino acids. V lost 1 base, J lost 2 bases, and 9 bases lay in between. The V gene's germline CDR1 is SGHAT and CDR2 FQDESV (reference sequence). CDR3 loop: CASSLEWVTGANVLTF. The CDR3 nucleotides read TGTGCCAGCAGCTTAGAATGGGTTACTGGGGCCAACGTCCTGACTTTC.

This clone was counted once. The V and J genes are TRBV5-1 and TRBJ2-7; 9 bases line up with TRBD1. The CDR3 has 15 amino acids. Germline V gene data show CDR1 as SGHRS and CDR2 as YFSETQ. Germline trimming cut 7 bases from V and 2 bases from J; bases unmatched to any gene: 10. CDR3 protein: CASFLGQGVPYEQYF. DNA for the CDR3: TGCGCCAGCTTCTTGGGACAGGGTGTCCCCTACGAGCAGTACTTC.

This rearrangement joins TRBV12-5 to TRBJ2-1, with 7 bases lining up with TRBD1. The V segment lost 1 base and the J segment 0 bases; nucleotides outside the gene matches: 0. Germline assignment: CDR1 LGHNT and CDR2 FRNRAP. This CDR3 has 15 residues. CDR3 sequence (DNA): TGTGCTAGTGGTTTGGGACAGGGCTCCTACAATGAGCAGTTCTTC. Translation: CASGLGQGSYNEQFF.

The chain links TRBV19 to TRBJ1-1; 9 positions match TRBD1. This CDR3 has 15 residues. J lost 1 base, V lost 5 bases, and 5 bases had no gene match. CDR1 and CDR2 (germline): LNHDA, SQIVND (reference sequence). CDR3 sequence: CASSSKTGGNTEAFF. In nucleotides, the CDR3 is TGTGCCAGTAGTTCAAAGACAGGGGGGAACACTGAAGCTTTCTTT.

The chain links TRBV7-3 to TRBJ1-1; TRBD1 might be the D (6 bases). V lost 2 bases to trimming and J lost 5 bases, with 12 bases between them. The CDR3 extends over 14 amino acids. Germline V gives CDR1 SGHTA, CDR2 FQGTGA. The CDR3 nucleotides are TGTGCCAGCAGCTTATATGGTCAGGGGACTGAAGCTTTCTTT. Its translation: CASSLYGQGTEAFF.

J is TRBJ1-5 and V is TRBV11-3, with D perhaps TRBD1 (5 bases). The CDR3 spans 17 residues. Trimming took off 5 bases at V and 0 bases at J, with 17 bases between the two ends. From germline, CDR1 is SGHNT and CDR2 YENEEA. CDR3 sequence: CASSQPGEPISNQPQHF. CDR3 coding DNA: TGTGCCAGCAGCCAGCCGGGGGAACCCATTAGCAATCAGCCCCAGCATTTT.

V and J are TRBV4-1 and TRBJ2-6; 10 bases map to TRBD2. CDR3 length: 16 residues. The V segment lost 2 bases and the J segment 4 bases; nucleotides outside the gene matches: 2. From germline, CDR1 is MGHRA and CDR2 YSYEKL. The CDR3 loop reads CASSQSSGRGANVLTF. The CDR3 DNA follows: TGCGCCAGCAGCCAATCTAGCGGGAGAGGGGCCAACGTCCTGACTTTC.

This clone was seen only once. CDR3 bases: TGTGCCAGTAAGTCGTATAGCAATCAGCCCCAGCATTTT. This codes for CASKSYSNQPQHF. The chain uses TRBV19 and TRBJ1-5; D not resolved. This CDR3 is 13 amino acids long. CDR1 is LNHDA and CDR2 is SQIVND in the germline V gene (reference sequence). Between the trimmed V and J ends, which lost 7 bases and 0 bases, there was a span of 7 bases. The full variable domain, its missing parts supplied by reference TRBV19 and TRBJ1-5, is DGGITQSPKYLFRKEGQNVTLSCEQNLNHDAMYWYRQDPGQGLRLIYYSQIVNDFQKGDIAEGYSVSREKKESFPLTVTSAQKNPTAFYLCASKSYSNQPQHFGDGTRLSIL.

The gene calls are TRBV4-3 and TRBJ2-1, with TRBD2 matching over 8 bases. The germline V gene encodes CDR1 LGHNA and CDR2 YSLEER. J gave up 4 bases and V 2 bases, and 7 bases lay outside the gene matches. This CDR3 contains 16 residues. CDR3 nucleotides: TGCGCCAGCAGCCAAAGGGGGGTAGCGGGATACAATGAGCAGTTCTTC. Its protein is CASSQRGVAGYNEQFF.

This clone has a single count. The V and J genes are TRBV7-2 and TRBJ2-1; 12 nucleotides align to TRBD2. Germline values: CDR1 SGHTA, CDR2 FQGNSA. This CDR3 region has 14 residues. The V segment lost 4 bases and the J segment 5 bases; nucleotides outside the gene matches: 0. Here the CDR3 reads CASSWTSGDNEQFF. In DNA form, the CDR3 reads TGTGCCAGCAGCTGGACTAGCGGGGACAATGAGCAGTTCTTC.

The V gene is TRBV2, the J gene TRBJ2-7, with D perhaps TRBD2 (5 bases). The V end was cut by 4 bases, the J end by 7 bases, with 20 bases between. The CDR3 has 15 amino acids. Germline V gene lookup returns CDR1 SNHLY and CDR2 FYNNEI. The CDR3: CASSVVASNLGEQYF. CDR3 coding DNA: TGTGCCAGCAGTGTGGTAGCGTCCAATTTGGGGGAGCAGTACTTC.

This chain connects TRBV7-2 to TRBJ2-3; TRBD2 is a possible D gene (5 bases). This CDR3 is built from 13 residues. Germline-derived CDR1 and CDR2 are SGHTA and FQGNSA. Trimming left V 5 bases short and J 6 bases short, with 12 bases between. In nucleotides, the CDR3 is TGTGCCAGCAGCCCCCTAGCTGGGGATACGCAGTATTTT. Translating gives CASSPLAGDTQYF.

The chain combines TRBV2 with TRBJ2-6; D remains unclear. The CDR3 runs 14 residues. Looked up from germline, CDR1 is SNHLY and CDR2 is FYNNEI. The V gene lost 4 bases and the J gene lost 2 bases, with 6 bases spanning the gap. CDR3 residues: CASSGRAGANVLTF. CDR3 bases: TGTGCCAGCAGTGGAAGAGCTGGGGCCAACGTCCTGACTTTC.

The CDR3 protein is CASSLDGYGYTF. For the CDR3, the DNA is TGTGCCAGCAGCTTAGACGGCTATGGCTACACCTTC. This chain uses TRBV7-9 with TRBJ1-2; the D is unclear. The V end was cut by 1 base, the J end by 4 bases, with 4 bases between. The CDR3 runs to 12 residues. CDR1 and CDR2 from the germline V gene are SEHNR and FQNEAQ (reference sequence).

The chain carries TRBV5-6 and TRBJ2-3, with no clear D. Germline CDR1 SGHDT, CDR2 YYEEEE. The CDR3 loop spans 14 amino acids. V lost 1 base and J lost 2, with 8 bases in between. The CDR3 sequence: CASSLFVVTDTQYF. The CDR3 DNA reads TGTGCCAGCAGCTTGTTTGTAGTCACAGATACGCAGTATTTT.

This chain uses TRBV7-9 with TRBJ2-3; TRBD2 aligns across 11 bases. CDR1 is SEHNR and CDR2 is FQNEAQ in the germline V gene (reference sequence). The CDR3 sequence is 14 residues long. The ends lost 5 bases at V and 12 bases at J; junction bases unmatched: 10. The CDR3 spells CASSTGSGRADQYF. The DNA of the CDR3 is TGTGCCAGCAGCACAGGTAGCGGGAGGGCCGATCAGTATTTT.

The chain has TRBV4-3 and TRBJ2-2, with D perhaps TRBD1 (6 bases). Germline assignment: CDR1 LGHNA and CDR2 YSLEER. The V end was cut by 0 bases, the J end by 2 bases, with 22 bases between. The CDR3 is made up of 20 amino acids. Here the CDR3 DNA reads TGCGCCAGCAGCCAAGATTGGAACACCAGGGGCCGTCCCAACACCGGGGAGCTGTTTTTT. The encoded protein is CASSQDWNTRGRPNTGELFF.

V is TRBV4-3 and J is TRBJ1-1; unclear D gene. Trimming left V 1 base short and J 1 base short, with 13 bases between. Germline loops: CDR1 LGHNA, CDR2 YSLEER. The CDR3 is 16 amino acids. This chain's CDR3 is CASSQAGRVGNTEAFF. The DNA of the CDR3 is TGCGCCAGCAGCCAAGCCGGCCGAGTCGGGAACACTGAAGCTTTCTTT.

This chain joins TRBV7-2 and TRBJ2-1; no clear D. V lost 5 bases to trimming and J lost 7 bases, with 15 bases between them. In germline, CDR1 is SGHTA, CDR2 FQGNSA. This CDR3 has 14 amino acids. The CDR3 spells CASSLGPLGNEQFF. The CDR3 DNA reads TGTGCCAGCAGCCTCGGACCTCTAGGAAATGAGCAGTTCTTC.

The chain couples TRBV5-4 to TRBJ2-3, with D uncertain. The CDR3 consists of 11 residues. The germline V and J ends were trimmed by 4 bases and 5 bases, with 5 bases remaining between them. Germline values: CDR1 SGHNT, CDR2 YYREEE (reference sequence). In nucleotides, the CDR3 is TGTGCCAGCAGCGACCGAGATACGCAGTATTTT. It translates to CASSDRDTQYF.

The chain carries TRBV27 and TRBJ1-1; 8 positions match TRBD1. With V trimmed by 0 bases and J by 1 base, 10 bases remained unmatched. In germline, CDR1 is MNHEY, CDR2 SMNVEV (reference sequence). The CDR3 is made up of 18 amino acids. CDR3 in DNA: TGTGCCAGCAGTTTATCGATAACGAGACAGGGGAGGAACACTGAAGCTTTCTTT. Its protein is CASSLSITRQGRNTEAFF.

The CDR3 loop reads CASSGSTDTQYF. CDR3 nucleotides: TGTGCCAGTAGTGGCAGCACAGATACGCAGTATTTT. The chain couples TRBV19 to TRBJ2-3; D is unclear. Germline CDR1 and CDR2: LNHDA and SQIVND (reference sequence). CDR3 length equals 12 residues. The V end was cut by 5 bases, the J end by 0 bases, with 3 bases between. Full variable domain (rest looked up from reference TRBV19 and TRBJ2-3): DGGITQSPKYLFRKEGQNVTLSCEQNLNHDAMYWYRQDPGQGLRLIYYSQIVNDFQKGDIAEGYSVSREKKESFPLTVTSAQKNPTAFYLCASSGSTDTQYFGPGTRLTVL.

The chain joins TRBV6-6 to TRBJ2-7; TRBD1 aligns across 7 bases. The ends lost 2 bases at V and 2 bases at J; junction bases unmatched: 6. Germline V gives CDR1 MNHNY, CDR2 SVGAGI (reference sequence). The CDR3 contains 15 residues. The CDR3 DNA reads TGTGCCAGCAGTTACAGGACAGGCCAGACCTACGAGCAGTACTTC. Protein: CASSYRTGQTYEQYF.

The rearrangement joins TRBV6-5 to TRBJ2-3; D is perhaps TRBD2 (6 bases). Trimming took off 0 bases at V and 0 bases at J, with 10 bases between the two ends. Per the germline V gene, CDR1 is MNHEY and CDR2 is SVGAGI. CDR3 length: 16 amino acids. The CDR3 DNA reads TGTGCCAGCAGTTACTCATTAGCGGTTAGCACAGATACGCAGTATTTT. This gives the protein CASSYSLAVSTDTQYF.

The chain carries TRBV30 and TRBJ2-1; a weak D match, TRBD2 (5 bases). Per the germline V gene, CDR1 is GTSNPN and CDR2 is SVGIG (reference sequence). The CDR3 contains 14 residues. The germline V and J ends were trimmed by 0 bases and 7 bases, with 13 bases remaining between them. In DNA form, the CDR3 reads TGTGCCTGGAGTGTAAAGTCGCTAGCAAATGAGCAGTTCTTC. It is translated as CAWSVKSLANEQFF.

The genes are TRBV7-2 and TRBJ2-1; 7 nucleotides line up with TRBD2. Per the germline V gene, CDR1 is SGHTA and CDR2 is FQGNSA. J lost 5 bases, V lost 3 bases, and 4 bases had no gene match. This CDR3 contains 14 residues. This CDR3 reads CASSFEGRDNEQFF. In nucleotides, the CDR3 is TGTGCCAGCAGCTTTGAAGGGAGGGACAATGAGCAGTTCTTC.

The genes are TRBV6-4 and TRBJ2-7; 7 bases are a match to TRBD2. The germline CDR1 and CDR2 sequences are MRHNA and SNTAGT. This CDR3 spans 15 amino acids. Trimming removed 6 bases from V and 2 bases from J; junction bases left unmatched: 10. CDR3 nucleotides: TGTGCCAGCAGGGGGAGCGGGGCCCTCCCCTACGAGCAGTACTTC. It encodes CASRGSGALPYEQYF.

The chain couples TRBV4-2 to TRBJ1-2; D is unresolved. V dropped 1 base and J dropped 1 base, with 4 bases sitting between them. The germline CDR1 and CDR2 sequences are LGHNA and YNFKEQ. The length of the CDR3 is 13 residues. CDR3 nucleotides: TGTGCCAGCAGCCAAGGACATAACTATGGCTACACCTTC. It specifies CASSQGHNYGYTF.

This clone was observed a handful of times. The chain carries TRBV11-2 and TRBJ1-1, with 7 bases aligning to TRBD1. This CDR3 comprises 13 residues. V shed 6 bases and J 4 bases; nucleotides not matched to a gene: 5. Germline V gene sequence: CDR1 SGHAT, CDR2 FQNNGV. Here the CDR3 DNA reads TGTGCCAGCAGTCCCACAGGGGTCACTGAAGCTTTCTTT. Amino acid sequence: CASSPTGVTEAFF.